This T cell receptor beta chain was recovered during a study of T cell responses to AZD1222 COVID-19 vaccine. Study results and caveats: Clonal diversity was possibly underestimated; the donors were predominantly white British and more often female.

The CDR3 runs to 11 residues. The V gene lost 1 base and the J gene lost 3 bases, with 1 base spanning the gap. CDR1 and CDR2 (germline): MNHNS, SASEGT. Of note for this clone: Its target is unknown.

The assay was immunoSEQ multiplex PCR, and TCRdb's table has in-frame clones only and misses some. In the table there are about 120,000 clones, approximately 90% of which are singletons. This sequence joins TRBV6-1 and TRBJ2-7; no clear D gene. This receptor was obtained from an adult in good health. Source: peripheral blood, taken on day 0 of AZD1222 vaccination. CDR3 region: CASSEGYEQYF. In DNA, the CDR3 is TGTGCCAGCAGTGAAGGCTACGAGCAGTACTTC.